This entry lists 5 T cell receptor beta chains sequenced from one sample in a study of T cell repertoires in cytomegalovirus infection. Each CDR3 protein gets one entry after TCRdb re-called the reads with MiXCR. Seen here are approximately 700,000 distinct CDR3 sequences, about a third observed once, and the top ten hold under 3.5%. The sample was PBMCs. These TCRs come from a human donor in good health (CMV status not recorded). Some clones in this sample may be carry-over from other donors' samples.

For the CDR3, the DNA is TGTGCCACCAGCAGAACCCTCTCCCGGGACAGGGGCGCCTACGAGCAGTACTTC. It translates to CATSRTLSRDRGAYEQYF. The chain joins TRBV15 to TRBJ2-7, with 10 positions matching TRBD1. This CDR3 contains 18 residues. Germline-derived CDR1 and CDR2 are LNHNV and YYDKDF (reference sequence). V was clipped by 2 bases and J by 2 bases; unmatched bases: 12. Combining the CDR3 with reference TRBV15 and TRBJ2-7 gives the whole variable domain DAMVIQNPRYQVTQFGKPVTLSCSQTLNHNVMYWYQQKSSQAPKLLFHYYDKDFNNEADTPDNFQSRRPNTSFCFLDIRSPGLGDTAMYLCATSRTLSRDRGAYEQYFGPGTRLTVT.

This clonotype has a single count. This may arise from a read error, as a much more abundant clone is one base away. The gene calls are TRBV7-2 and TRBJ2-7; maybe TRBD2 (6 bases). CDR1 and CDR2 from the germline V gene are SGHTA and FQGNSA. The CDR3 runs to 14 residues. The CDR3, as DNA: TGTGCCAGCCGCTTAACACTAGCCTCCTACGAGCAGTACTTC. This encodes CASRLTLASYEQYF.

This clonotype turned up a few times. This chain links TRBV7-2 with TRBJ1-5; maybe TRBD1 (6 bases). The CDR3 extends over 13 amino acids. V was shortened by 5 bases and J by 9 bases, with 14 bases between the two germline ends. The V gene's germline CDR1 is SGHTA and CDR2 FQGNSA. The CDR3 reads CASSVRGWGPQHF. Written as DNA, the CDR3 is TGTGCCAGCAGCGTCAGGGGTTGGGGGCCCCAGCATTTT.

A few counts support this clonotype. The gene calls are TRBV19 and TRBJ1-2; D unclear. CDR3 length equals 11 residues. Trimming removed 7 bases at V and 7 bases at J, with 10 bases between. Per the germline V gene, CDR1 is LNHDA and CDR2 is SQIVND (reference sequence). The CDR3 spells CASTGSGGYTF. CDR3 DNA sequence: TGTGCCAGTACAGGCTCGGGTGGCTACACCTTC.

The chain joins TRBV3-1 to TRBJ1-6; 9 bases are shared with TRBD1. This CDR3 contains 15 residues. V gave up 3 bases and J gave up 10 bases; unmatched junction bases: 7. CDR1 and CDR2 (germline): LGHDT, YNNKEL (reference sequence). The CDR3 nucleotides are TGTGCCAGCAGCCATGGGACAGGGTCCAACTCACCCCTCCACTTT. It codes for CASSHGTGSNSPLHF.